One and the same sample provided the 15 T cell receptor beta chains below, sequenced in a study of post-analysis software for immune sequencing data. cDNA libraries for TCR beta contained unique molecular identifiers. TCRdb itself ran the PCR reads through MiXCR, one entry per CDR3 protein. This table has a few hundred thousand distinct CDR3 sequences, about a third appearing once. Study observations and caveats: About five TRBV segments were more frequent in patients than controls; TRBV5-6, TRBV5-1 and TRBV20-1 belonged to this group.

Antigen specificity for these receptors is unknown. The sample consisted of blood. Source of these receptors: a girl aged 2-17 years with multiple sclerosis.

The chain joins TRBV19 to TRBJ2-7; possible D gene TRBD1, 5 bases. The length of the CDR3 is 16 residues. Deletions cut 0 bases from V and 0 bases from J, with 12 bases between. Germline CDR1 and CDR2: LNHDA and SQIVND (reference sequence). The CDR3 reads CASSIDWGSVSYEQYF. In DNA, the CDR3 is TGTGCCAGTAGTATAGATTGGGGCAGCGTCTCCTACGAGCAGTACTTC.

This clonotype has more than one count but fewer than ten. The chain recombines TRBV27 with TRBJ1-5; D unclear. The length of the CDR3 is 13 residues. Germline V gene data show CDR1 as MNHEY and CDR2 as SMNVEV (reference sequence). The V and J ends lost 3 bases and 7 bases respectively, with 10 bases between them. Here the CDR3 reads CASSFLVGQPQHF. CDR3 nucleotide sequence: TGTGCCAGCAGTTTCTTGGTCGGGCAGCCCCAGCATTTT.

This clonotype appeared once. This rearrangement joins TRBV10-3 to TRBJ1-2, with D perhaps TRBD1 (6 bases). The CDR3 runs to 14 residues. Between the trimmed V and J ends, which lost 4 bases and 3 bases, there was a span of 12 bases. CDR1 is ENHRY, CDR2 SYGVKD, per germline. The CDR3 DNA reads as TGTGCCATCAGTGGCGGGACACAAGACTATGGCTACACCTTC. It yields the protein CAISGGTQDYGYTF.

This clonotype was seen a few times. The chain uses TRBV7-9 and TRBJ2-7, with D unclear. Germline V gives CDR1 SEHNR, CDR2 FQNEAQ (reference sequence). V was clipped by 5 bases and J by 7 bases, with 18 bases between them. The length of the CDR3 is 14 residues. DNA for the CDR3: TGTGCCAGCAGCCATTTTGGAGTCGCTTTGGAGCAGTACTTC. Its protein is CASSHFGVALEQYF.

A remark on this clonotype: As the CDR3 is not closed by the conserved phenylalanine or tryptophan, this likely results from a read error. V and J are TRBV5-1 and TRBJ2-5, with no clear D. CDR1 is SGHRS and CDR2 is YFSETQ in the germline V gene. This CDR3 region has 16 residues. The ends were cut back, 1 base at V and 0 bases at J, with 13 bases in the middle. CDR3 bases: TGCGCCAGCAGCTTGAGTCAGCCGGGTAACCAAGAGACCCAGTACATC. The encoded protein is CASSLSQPGNQETQYI.

This clonotype appeared a few times. This chain uses TRBV6-5 with TRBJ1-2; tentatively, D is TRBD1 (6 bases). V lost 2 bases to trimming and J lost 0 bases, with 19 bases between them. Germline V lookup: CDR1 MNHEY, CDR2 SVGAGI. There are 18 residues in the CDR3. The CDR3 bases are TGTGCCAGCAGTTACCGAGGACAGCAAACATTTTCTAACTATGGCTACACCTTC. Encoded protein: CASSYRGQQTFSNYGYTF.

The J gene is TRBJ1-2, the V gene TRBV5-1; D perhaps matches TRBD1 (5 bases). Germline V gene data show CDR1 as SGHRS and CDR2 as YFSETQ. V dropped 0 bases and J dropped 1 base, with 10 bases sitting between them. The CDR3 length is 15 residues. The CDR3 spells CASSLGRGFNYGYTF. For the CDR3, the DNA is TGCGCCAGCAGCTTGGGGAGGGGCTTTAACTATGGCTACACCTTC.

This clonotype appeared a few times. The chain uses TRBV20-1 and TRBJ1-4, with D uncertain. Per the germline V gene, CDR1 is DFQATT and CDR2 is SNEGSKA (reference sequence). V lost 5 bases and J lost 5, with 24 bases in between. This CDR3 has 17 amino acids. The CDR3 bases are TGCAGTGCTCAGCAGGCTGGGTGGTTCGTAGGGAATGAAAAACTGTTTTTT. Its translation: CSAQQAGWFVGNEKLFF.

The chain joins TRBV7-3 to TRBJ2-1; 10 nucleotides align to TRBD2. The length of the CDR3 is 16 residues. The ends lost 2 bases at V and 3 bases at J; junction bases unmatched: 4. The germline V gene encodes CDR1 SGHTA and CDR2 FQGTGA. This CDR3 reads CASSLAQRGGYNEQFF. DNA of the CDR3: TGTGCCAGCAGCTTAGCTCAGCGGGGGGGCTACAATGAGCAGTTCTTC.

This clonotype appeared a single time. The chain has TRBV6-5 and TRBJ2-2; possibly TRBD1 for D (7 bases). The germline V gene encodes CDR1 MNHEY and CDR2 SVGAGI. This CDR3 is 15 amino acids long. Trimming removed 6 bases at V and 8 bases at J, with 19 bases between. The CDR3 sequence is CASSRRGVVIGELFF. CDR3 DNA sequence: TGTGCCAGCAGCCGCAGGGGGGTCGTGATTGGGGAGCTGTTTTTT.

This clonotype has just a few counts. The chain carries TRBV11-2 and TRBJ2-5; no firm D call. Germline V gives CDR1 SGHAT, CDR2 FQNNGV. Trimming removed 4 bases from V and 5 bases from J, with 8 bases in between. This CDR3 has 12 amino acids. The CDR3 nucleotides read TGTGCCAGCAGCTCAGAGGCGGAGACCCAGTACTTC. Its protein product is CASSSEAETQYF.

This clonotype has just a few counts. V gene TRBV29-1 combines with J gene TRBJ2-5, with D unresolved. Trimming shortened V by 2 bases and J by 7 bases, and 8 bases separated the two germline ends. The CDR3 extends over 11 amino acids. CDR1 and CDR2 (germline): SQVTM, ANQGSEA. CDR3 in DNA: TGCAGCGTTGAAATTGTGGTGACCCAGTACTTC. Translating gives CSVEIVVTQYF.

This clonotype was counted a few times. The gene calls are TRBV5-1 and TRBJ1-2; a weak D match, TRBD1 (6 bases). Germline CDR1 SGHRS, CDR2 YFSETQ. The CDR3 is 15 amino acids. V was trimmed by 4 bases and J by 0 bases, leaving 13 bases between them. The CDR3 DNA follows: TGCGCCAGCAGCGGCCGGGACATATCTAACTATGGCTACACCTTC. This sequence encodes CASSGRDISNYGYTF.

This clonotype was counted only a few times. The J gene is TRBJ2-1, the V gene TRBV12-5; 13 nucleotides align to TRBD2. Germline CDR1 LGHNT, CDR2 FRNRAP. The trim removed 7 bases at V and 1 base at J, leaving 7 bases unmatched. The CDR3 runs to 17 residues. The DNA of the CDR3 is TGTGCTAGTGCCTGGACTAGCGGGGGCCGATCCTACAATGAGCAGTTCTTC. It encodes CASAWTSGGRSYNEQFF. Based on the CDR3 plus reference TRBV12-5 and TRBJ2-1, the full variable domain is DARVTQTPRHKVTEMGQEVTMRCQPILGHNTVFWYRQTMMQGLELLAYFRNRAPLDDSGMPKDRFSAEMPDATLATLKIQPSEPRDSAVYFCASAWTSGGRSYNEQFFGPGTRLTVL.

V gene TRBV7-9 combines with J gene TRBJ2-5; TRBD1 matches 8 bases. Germline V gives CDR1 SEHNR, CDR2 FQNEAQ (reference sequence). The V segment lost 5 bases and the J segment 11 bases; nucleotides outside the gene matches: 13. The CDR3 runs 14 residues. Here the CDR3 DNA reads TGTGCCAGCAGCCACCGGACAGGGACGAATGAGCAGTACTTC. This encodes CASSHRTGTNEQYF.